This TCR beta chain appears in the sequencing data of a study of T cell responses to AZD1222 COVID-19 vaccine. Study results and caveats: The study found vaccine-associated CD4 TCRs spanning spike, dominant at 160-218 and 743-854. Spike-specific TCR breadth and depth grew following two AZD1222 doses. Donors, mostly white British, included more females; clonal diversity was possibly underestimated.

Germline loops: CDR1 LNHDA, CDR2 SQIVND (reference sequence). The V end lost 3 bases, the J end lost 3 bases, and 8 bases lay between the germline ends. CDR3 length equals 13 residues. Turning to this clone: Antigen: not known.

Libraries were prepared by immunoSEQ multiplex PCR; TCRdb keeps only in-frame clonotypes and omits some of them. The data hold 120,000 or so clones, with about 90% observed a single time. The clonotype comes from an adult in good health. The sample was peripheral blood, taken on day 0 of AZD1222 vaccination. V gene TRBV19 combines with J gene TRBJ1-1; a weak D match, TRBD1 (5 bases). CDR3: CASSMPGHTEAFF. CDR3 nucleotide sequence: TGTGCCAGTAGTATGCCGGGGCACACTGAAGCTTTCTTT. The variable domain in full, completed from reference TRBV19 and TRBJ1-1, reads DGGITQSPKYLFRKEGQNVTLSCEQNLNHDAMYWYRQDPGQGLRLIYYSQIVNDFQKGDIAEGYSVSREKKESFPLTVTSAQKNPTAFYLCASSMPGHTEAFFGQGTRLTVV.